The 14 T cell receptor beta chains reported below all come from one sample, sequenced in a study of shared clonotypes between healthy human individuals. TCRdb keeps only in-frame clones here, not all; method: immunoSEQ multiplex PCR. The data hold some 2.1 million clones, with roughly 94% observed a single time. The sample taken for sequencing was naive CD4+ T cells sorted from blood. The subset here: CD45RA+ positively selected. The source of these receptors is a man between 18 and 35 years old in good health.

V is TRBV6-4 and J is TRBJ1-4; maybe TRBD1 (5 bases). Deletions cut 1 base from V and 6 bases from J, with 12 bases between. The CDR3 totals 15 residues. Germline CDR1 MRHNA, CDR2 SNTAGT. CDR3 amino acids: CASSDLEGQYEKLFF. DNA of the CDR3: TGTGCCAGCAGTGACTTAGAGGGGCAGTATGAAAAACTGTTTTTT.

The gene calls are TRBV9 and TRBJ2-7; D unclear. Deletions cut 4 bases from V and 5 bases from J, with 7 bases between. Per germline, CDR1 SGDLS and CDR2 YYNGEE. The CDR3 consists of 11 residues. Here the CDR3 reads CASSRGDEQYF. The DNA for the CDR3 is TGTGCCAGCAGCAGAGGCGACGAGCAGTACTTC.

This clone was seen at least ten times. This chain's CDR3 is CASSQDLLLQNGYTF. In DNA, the CDR3 is TGCGCCAGCAGCCAAGATCTTTTGTTGCAGAATGGCTACACCTTC. The chain has TRBV4-3 and TRBJ1-2; D unresolved. The CDR3 extends over 15 amino acids. CDR1 is LGHNA, CDR2 YSLEER, per germline. V lost 0 bases and J 6 bases, leaving 14 bases between the germline ends.

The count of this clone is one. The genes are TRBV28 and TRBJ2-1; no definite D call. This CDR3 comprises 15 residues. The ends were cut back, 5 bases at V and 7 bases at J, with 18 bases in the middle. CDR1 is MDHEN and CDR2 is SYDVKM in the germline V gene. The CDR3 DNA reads TGTGCCAGCAGTGATCCGACCCTCGGTGGGAATGAGCAGTTCTTC. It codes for CASSDPTLGGNEQFF.

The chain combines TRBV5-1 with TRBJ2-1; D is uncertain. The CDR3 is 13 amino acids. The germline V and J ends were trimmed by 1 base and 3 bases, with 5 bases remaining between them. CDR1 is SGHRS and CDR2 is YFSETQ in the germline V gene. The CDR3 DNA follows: TGCGCCAGCAGCTTGAAAAACTACAATGAGCAGTTCTTC. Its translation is CASSLKNYNEQFF.

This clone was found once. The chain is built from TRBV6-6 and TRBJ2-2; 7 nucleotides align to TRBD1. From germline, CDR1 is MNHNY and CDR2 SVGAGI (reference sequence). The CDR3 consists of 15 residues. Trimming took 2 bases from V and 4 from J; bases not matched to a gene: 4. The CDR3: CASSYTTGSTGELFF. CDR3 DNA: TGTGCCAGCAGTTACACGACAGGGTCCACCGGGGAGCTGTTTTTT.

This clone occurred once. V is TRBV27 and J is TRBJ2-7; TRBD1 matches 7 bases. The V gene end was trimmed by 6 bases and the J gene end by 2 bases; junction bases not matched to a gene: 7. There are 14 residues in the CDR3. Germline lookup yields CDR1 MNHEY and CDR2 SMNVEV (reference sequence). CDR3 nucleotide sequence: TGTGCCAGCAGCAGACAGGGTACCCCCTACGAGCAGTACTTC. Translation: CASSRQGTPYEQYF.

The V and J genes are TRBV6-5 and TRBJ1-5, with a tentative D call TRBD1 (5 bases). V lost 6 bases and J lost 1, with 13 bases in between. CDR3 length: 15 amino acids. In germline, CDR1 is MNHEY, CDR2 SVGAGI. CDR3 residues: CASSNGGGSNQPQHF. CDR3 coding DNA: TGTGCCAGCAGCAACGGGGGGGGGAGCAATCAGCCCCAGCATTTT.

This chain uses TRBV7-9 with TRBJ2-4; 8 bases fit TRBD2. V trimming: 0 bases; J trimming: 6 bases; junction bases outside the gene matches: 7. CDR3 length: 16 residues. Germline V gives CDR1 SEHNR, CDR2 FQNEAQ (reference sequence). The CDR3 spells CASSLASGGLGNIQYF. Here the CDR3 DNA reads TGTGCCAGCAGCTTAGCCTCGGGAGGGCTCGGAAACATTCAGTACTTC.

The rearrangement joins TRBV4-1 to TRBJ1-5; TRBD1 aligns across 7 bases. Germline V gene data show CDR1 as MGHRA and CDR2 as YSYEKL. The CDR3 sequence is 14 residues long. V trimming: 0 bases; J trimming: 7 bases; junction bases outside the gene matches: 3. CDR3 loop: CASSQEQGLQPQHF. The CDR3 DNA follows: TGCGCCAGCAGCCAAGAACAGGGGTTGCAGCCCCAGCATTTT.

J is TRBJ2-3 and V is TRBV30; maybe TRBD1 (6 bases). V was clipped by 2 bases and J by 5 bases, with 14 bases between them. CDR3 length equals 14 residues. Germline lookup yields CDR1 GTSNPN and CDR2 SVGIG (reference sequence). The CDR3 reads CAWSSGAALDTQYF. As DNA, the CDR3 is TGTGCCTGGAGTTCAGGGGCCGCCTTAGATACGCAGTATTTT.

For the CDR3, the DNA is TGTGCCAGCAGCTTTTGGGAAAATGAGCAGTTCTTC. Amino acid sequence: CASSFWENEQFF. The rearrangement joins TRBV11-3 to TRBJ2-1; no clear D. The V end was cut by 3 bases, the J end by 7 bases, with 7 bases between. The CDR3 extends over 12 amino acids. CDR1 is SGHNT, CDR2 YENEEA, per germline.

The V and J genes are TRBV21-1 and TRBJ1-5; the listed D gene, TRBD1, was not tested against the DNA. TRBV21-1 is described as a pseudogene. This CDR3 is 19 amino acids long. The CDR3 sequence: CASSKVRQGESYSNQPQHF. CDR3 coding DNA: TGTGCCAGCAGCAAAGTAAGACAGGGGGAGTCATATAGCAATCAGCCCCAGCATTTT.

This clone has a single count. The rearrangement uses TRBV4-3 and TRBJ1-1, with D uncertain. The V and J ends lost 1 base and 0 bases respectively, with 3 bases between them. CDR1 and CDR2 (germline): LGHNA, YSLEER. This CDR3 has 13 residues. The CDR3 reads CASSQVLNTEAFF. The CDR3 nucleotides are TGCGCCAGCAGCCAAGTCTTGAACACTGAAGCTTTCTTT.